The 21 T cell receptor beta chains below were found in one sample sequenced in a study of blood T cell repertoires in COVID-19. Profiling relied on immunoSEQ multiplex PCR, and the TCRdb table lists in-frame clones only, not all of them. The sample comprises some 74,000 clones, approximately 80% of which are singletons, and over 40% rests with the top ten. The source material was peripheral blood. All receptors derive from a man older than 75 with acute or convalescent COVID-19.

V gene TRBV6-5 combines with J gene TRBJ1-3, with a tentative D call TRBD1 (6 bases). The germline gives CDR1 MNHEY, CDR2 SVGAGI. The V gene lost 5 bases and the J gene lost 1 base, with 12 bases spanning the gap. This CDR3 region has 15 residues. The CDR3 spells CASSRNRESGNTIYF. CDR3 nucleotide sequence: TGTGCCAGCAGTCGGAACAGGGAATCTGGAAACACCATATATTTT.

The rearrangement joins TRBV6-5 to TRBJ2-3; D remains ambiguous. The CDR3 is 14 residues long. Deletions cut 0 bases from V and 0 bases from J, with 4 bases between. Germline values: CDR1 MNHEY, CDR2 SVGAGI. The CDR3 sequence is CASSYSSSTDTQYF. The CDR3 bases are TGTGCCAGCAGTTACTCGAGCAGCACAGATACGCAGTATTTT.

The J gene is TRBJ1-6, the V gene TRBV7-3; the match to TRBD1 covers 10 bases. J was trimmed by 9 bases and V by 5 bases; bases with no gene match: 4. Germline assignment: CDR1 SGHTA and CDR2 FQGTGA. CDR3 length: 14 amino acids. The CDR3 reads CASSTGTGASPLHF. The CDR3 DNA reads TGTGCCAGCAGCACTGGGACAGGGGCTTCACCCCTCCACTTT.

The chain is built from TRBV19 and TRBJ2-2, with D unresolved. The CDR3 has 11 amino acids. Germline V gene lookup returns CDR1 LNHDA and CDR2 SQIVND (reference sequence). Trimming cost V 5 bases and J 6 bases, with 4 bases left between them. In DNA form, the CDR3 reads TGTGCCAGTAGTTCTGCCGGGGAGCTGTTTTTT. Residues: CASSSAGELFF.

J is TRBJ2-1 and V is TRBV11-2, with 8 nucleotides matching TRBD2. Germline trimming cut 5 bases from V and 1 base from J; bases unmatched to any gene: 7. The germline V gene encodes CDR1 SGHAT and CDR2 FQNNGV. The CDR3 length is 16 residues. Here the CDR3 reads CASSPRSGSSYNEQFF. CDR3 DNA sequence: TGTGCCAGCAGCCCAAGGAGCGGGAGTTCCTACAATGAGCAGTTCTTC.

The chain carries TRBV7-9 and TRBJ2-7; D remains ambiguous. The CDR3 extends over 13 amino acids. Germline lookup yields CDR1 SEHNR and CDR2 FQNEAQ (reference sequence). Trimming removed 5 bases from V and 10 bases from J, with 18 bases in between. The CDR3 spells CASSETLTGYQYF. The DNA of the CDR3 is TGTGCCAGCAGCGAAACCCTTACCGGGTACCAGTACTTC.

The chain couples TRBV7-3 to TRBJ2-3; 7 nucleotides match TRBD1. The CDR3 runs 15 residues. In germline, CDR1 is SGHTA, CDR2 FQGTGA. The trim removed 5 bases at V and 0 bases at J, leaving 5 bases unmatched. Here the CDR3 reads CASSPDRVSTDTQYF. CDR3 DNA: TGTGCCAGCAGCCCAGACAGGGTCAGCACAGATACGCAGTATTTT.

The chain uses TRBV11-2 and TRBJ2-7; 7 nucleotides line up with TRBD1. CDR1 and CDR2 from the germline V gene are SGHAT and FQNNGV. V shed 5 bases and J 3 bases; nucleotides not matched to a gene: 10. The CDR3 length is 15 residues. The CDR3 bases are TGTGCCAGCAGCCGGGACAGCCCCTCCCTCTACGAGCAGTACTTC. Protein product: CASSRDSPSLYEQYF.

This chain connects TRBV5-1 to TRBJ2-3; D is undetermined. CDR1 is SGHRS, CDR2 YFSETQ, per germline. Trimming shortened V by 0 bases and J by 5 bases, and 7 bases separated the two germline ends. The CDR3 runs 13 residues. In nucleotides, the CDR3 is TGCGCCAGCAGCTTGGTTTTGAGAGATACGCAGTATTTT. Its protein is CASSLVLRDTQYF.

The J gene is TRBJ1-5, the V gene TRBV19; D is possibly TRBD1 (6 bases). The CDR3 runs 13 residues. The V gene's germline CDR1 is LNHDA and CDR2 SQIVND (reference sequence). Trimming stripped 3 bases from V and 6 bases from J, with 9 bases between. CDR3 coding DNA: TGTGCCAGTAGTATGGGCAGGGGTCAGCCCCAGCATTTT. It codes for CASSMGRGQPQHF. Full variable domain (outside the CDR3, taken from reference TRBV19 and TRBJ1-5): DGGITQSPKYLFRKEGQNVTLSCEQNLNHDAMYWYRQDPGQGLRLIYYSQIVNDFQKGDIAEGYSVSREKKESFPLTVTSAQKNPTAFYLCASSMGRGQPQHFGDGTRLSIL.

J is TRBJ1-6 and V is TRBV7-2; no reliable D call. Germline V lookup: CDR1 SGHTA, CDR2 FQGNSA. The V end lost 1 base, the J end lost 14 bases, and 15 bases lay between the germline ends. The CDR3 runs to 14 residues. CDR3 DNA: TGTGCCAGCAGCTTAGGGTTGGAGGGTCGGTCCCTCCACTTT. It yields the protein CASSLGLEGRSLHF.

Concerning this clone: A read error may account for a junction end that differs from germline. V and J are TRBV18 and TRBJ2-7, with TRBD1 matching over 9 bases. There are 16 residues in the CDR3. CDR1 and CDR2 from the germline V gene are KGHSH and LQKENI. DNA of the CDR3: TGTGCCAGCTCATTCTCCGGGACAGGGACCTCCCACGAGCAGTACTTC. It encodes CASSFSGTGTSHEQYF.

V and J are TRBV4-1 and TRBJ1-1; TRBD1 aligns across 9 bases. CDR3 length: 17 amino acids. The V and J ends lost 0 bases and 11 bases, in that order; junction bases with no gene match: 16. The germline V gene encodes CDR1 MGHRA and CDR2 YSYEKL. CDR3 DNA sequence: TGCGCCAGCAGCCAAGAGGGCGAGGGGACAGGGAGGATCGGGGCTTTCTTT. It codes for CASSQEGEGTGRIGAFF.

The chain links TRBV7-2 to TRBJ2-2, with TRBD2 identical over 9 bases. This CDR3 spans 17 amino acids. Germline CDR1 and CDR2: SGHTA and FQGNSA. V dropped 4 bases and J dropped 7; count of bases not matched to a gene: 13. CDR3 sequence: CASSSLGGLARLGELFF. DNA of the CDR3: TGTGCCAGCAGCTCACTCGGCGGACTAGCGCGGCTCGGGGAGCTGTTTTTT.

The rearrangement links TRBV24-1 to TRBJ2-7, with a weak D call TRBD1 (6 bases). The germline CDR1 and CDR2 sequences are KGHDR and SFDVKD. This CDR3 is built from 13 residues. The V gene lost 6 bases and the J gene lost 3 bases, with 11 bases spanning the gap. The DNA for the CDR3 is TGTGCCACCAGTTCATCAGGGGTCTACGAGCAGTACTTC. Amino acids: CATSSSGVYEQYF.

This clone was seen only a few times. The rearrangement joins TRBV4-1 to TRBJ2-7; D is perhaps TRBD1 (5 bases). V was pared by 0 bases and J by 4 bases, with 10 bases between. Germline CDR1 and CDR2: MGHRA and YSYEKL. This CDR3 has 14 amino acids. This CDR3 is CASSQEVQGYEQYF. The CDR3 coding sequence is TGCGCCAGCAGCCAAGAAGTCCAGGGATACGAGCAGTACTTC.

The V and J genes are TRBV5-1 and TRBJ2-1, with D possibly TRBD2 on 5 matching bases. CDR3 length equals 12 residues. The germline V and J ends were trimmed by 4 bases and 7 bases, with 9 bases remaining between them. The germline gives CDR1 SGHRS, CDR2 YFSETQ. In DNA form, the CDR3 reads TGCGCCAGCAGCCTGGACTTAAATGAGCAGTTCTTC. Protein: CASSLDLNEQFF. Variable domain in full (rest from reference TRBV5-1 and TRBJ2-1): KAGVTQTPRYLIKTRGQQVTLSCSPISGHRSVSWYQQTPGQGLQFLFEYFSETQRNKGNFPGRFSGRQFSNSRSEMNVSTLELGDSALYLCASSLDLNEQFFGPGTRLTVL.

This chain joins TRBV19 and TRBJ1-2; 7 bases are shared with TRBD1. J gave up 4 bases and V 7 bases, and 6 bases lay outside the gene matches. Germline-derived CDR1 and CDR2 are LNHDA and SQIVND (reference sequence). This CDR3 spans 13 amino acids. CDR3 residues: CASTPGGSYGYTF. The DNA for the CDR3 is TGTGCCAGTACCCCAGGGGGATCCTATGGCTACACCTTC. Together with reference TRBV19 and TRBJ1-2, the CDR3 gives the full variable domain: DGGITQSPKYLFRKEGQNVTLSCEQNLNHDAMYWYRQDPGQGLRLIYYSQIVNDFQKGDIAEGYSVSREKKESFPLTVTSAQKNPTAFYLCASTPGGSYGYTFGSGTRLTVV.

The chain joins TRBV7-3 to TRBJ2-1, with a weak D call TRBD2 (5 bases). The CDR3 is 15 amino acids. Germline CDR1 is SGHTA and CDR2 is FQGTGA. Trimming shortened V by 0 bases and J by 9 bases, and 15 bases separated the two germline ends. The CDR3 sequence is CASSLTEDLTGEQFF. CDR3 bases: TGTGCCAGCAGCTTAACGGAGGACCTGACTGGTGAGCAGTTCTTC.

On this clone: The germline gene is not matched at one end of the junction; a read error may be the cause. The rearrangement links TRBV7-7 to TRBJ2-7, with 8 bases fitting TRBD1. The CDR3 spans 13 residues. Germline V gene data show CDR1 as SSHAT and CDR2 as FNYEAQ (reference sequence). The CDR3 loop reads CASSLDRGNEQYF. The CDR3 DNA is TGTGCTAGCAGCCTCGACAGGGGAAATGAGCAGTACTTC.

The chain couples TRBV6-1 to TRBJ2-1, with 8 bases identical to TRBD2. The J segment lost 6 bases and the V segment lost 1 base, leaving 2 bases of the junction unmatched. The CDR3 length is 14 residues. Germline V gene data show CDR1 as MNHNS and CDR2 as SASEGT. The CDR3 region is CASSEGTSRNEQFF. CDR3 bases: TGTGCCAGCAGTGAAGGGACTAGCCGCAATGAGCAGTTCTTC.